Listed below are T cell receptor beta chains from one sample, sequenced in a study of cytomegalovirus exposure and HLA in healthy donors. Clones were read by immunoSEQ multiplex PCR, and TCRdb kept only the in-frame ones, dropping some. This sample carries 120,000 or so clones, around 66% of them seen once, and the ten largest clones take 8% to 9%. Sequenced input: PBMCs. The receptors originated from a woman in her thirties or forties in good health and CMV-seropositive. Each CDR3 is given with its conserved first and last residue. The D gene is left open where the match is weak. Where a row states a size, it is once, few, many or the class of an expanded clone; other rows omit it.

size,J,V,D,DNA,CDR3
once,TRBJ2-3,TRBV28,TRBD2,TGTGCCAGCAGTTCCCTAGCGGCTACGGCAGATACGCAGTATTTT,CASSSLAATADTQYF
-,TRBJ2-7,TRBV30,TRBD1,TGTGCCTGGAGCCAGGGGGCTTGGGAGCAGTACTTC,CAWSQGAWEQYF
-,TRBJ1-1,TRBV6-1,-,TGTGCCAGCAAGGGGCAGCCAGGGAACACTGAAGCTTTCTTT,CASKGQPGNTEAFF
-,TRBJ2-2,TRBV9,TRBD2,TGTGCCAGCAGCGCCCCTAGCGGGGGAGACACCGGGGAGCTGTTTTTT,CASSAPSGGDTGELFF
-,TRBJ1-6,TRBV6-6,-,TGTGCCAGCAGACGCCTAAATTCACCCCTCCACTTT,CASRRLNSPLHF
-,TRBJ1-2,TRBV7-9,-,TGTGCCAGCAGCGCCACGGCGGACAACCATGGCTACACCTTC,CASSATADNHGYTF
-,TRBJ2-1,TRBV9,-,TGTGCCAGCAGCGTAGGCGGCAGGGCGTACAATGAGCAGTTCTTC,CASSVGGRAYNEQFF
-,TRBJ1-1,TRBV2,TRBD1,TGTGCCAGCAGTGCGCAGGGGGCTAGGAACACTGAAGCTTTCTTT,CASSAQGARNTEAFF
-,TRBJ2-2,TRBV9,TRBD2,TGTGCCAGCAGCGTAGGGACTAGCGGGAGGACCGGGGAGCTGTTTTTT,CASSVGTSGRTGELFF
once,TRBJ2-1,TRBV7-7,-,TGTGCTAGCAGCTTAGCAGGCGGGGCTGGCGATGAGCAGTTCTTC,CASSLAGGAGDEQFF
-,TRBJ1-1,TRBV19,-,TGTGCCAGTGCCCTCGGGAGGAGGAACACTGAAGCTTTCTTT,CASALGRRNTEAFF
-,TRBJ1-1,TRBV7-2,TRBD1,TGTGCCAGCAGCTACGGACAGGGTGACACTGAAGCTTTCTTT,CASSYGQGDTEAFF
-,TRBJ2-7,TRBV5-4,TRBD1,TGTGCCAGCAGCTCCGGGACAGTCGCGACGGAGCAGTACTTC,CASSSGTVATEQYF
-,TRBJ1-5,TRBV6-5,-,TGTGCCAGCAGTTACTCGTCAGGAGGGGACCATCAGCCCCAGCATTTT,CASSYSSGGDHQPQHF
-,TRBJ1-2,TRBV16,-,TGTGCCAGCAGCCAATCCAGGGTCAACTATGGCTACACCTTC,CASSQSRVNYGYTF
-,TRBJ1-4,TRBV19,TRBD1,TGTGCCAGTAGTCGACAGGGGGCTGGAACTAATGAAAAACTGTTTTTT,CASSRQGAGTNEKLFF
-,TRBJ2-3,TRBV2,TRBD2,TGTGCCAGCAGTTCAAGCGGGGGCACAGATACGCAGTATTTT,CASSSSGGTDTQYF
-,TRBJ2-7,TRBV5-1,TRBD1,TGCGCCAGCAGCTTGGGGACAGGAACCTACGAGCAGTACTTC,CASSLGTGTYEQYF
-,TRBJ2-6,TRBV19,TRBD1,TGTGCCAGTACTCTCAGGGGGCTTACTGGGGCCAACGTCCTGACTTTC,CASTLRGLTGANVLTF
few,TRBJ1-1,TRBV5-1,-,TGCGCCAGCAGCCCATTCGGGGGGGACACTGAAGCTTTCTTT,CASSPFGGDTEAFF
once,TRBJ2-7,TRBV5-8,-,TGTGCCAGCACCCTAGGGAAGGGGCTTAACGAGCAGTACTTC,CASTLGKGLNEQYF
few,TRBJ1-4,TRBV28,TRBD1,TGTGCCAGCAGTTCAATAGGACAGGGGGTTGAAAAACTGTTTTTT,CASSSIGQGVEKLFF
-,TRBJ1-1,TRBV30,TRBD1,TGTGCCTGGAGGGGGACAGGGGTCACTGAAGCTTTCTTT,CAWRGTGVTEAFF
-,TRBJ2-5,TRBV28,-,TGTGCCAGCAGAACGGAAGAGACCCAGTACTTC,CASRTEETQYF
-,TRBJ1-2,TRBV6-1,-,TGTGCCAGCAGTTCGACAGCTAACTATGGCTACACCTTC,CASSSTANYGYTF
few,TRBJ1-4,TRBV6-1,-,TGTGCCAGCAGTTTCACGGGGAGGAATGAAAAACTGTTTTTT,CASSFTGRNEKLFF
few,TRBJ2-7,TRBV5-1,TRBD2,TGCGCCAGCAGTTTCGCGGGAGCGCTAAACTCCTACGAGCAGTACTTC,CASSFAGALNSYEQYF